The rows below give T cell receptor beta chains drawn from one sample of a study of blood T cell repertoires in COVID-19. TCRdb keeps only in-frame clones here, not all; method: immunoSEQ multiplex PCR. The data show some 370,000 clones, with 90% seen just once and 6.5% to 7% held by the top ten. Sequencing was done on a sample of peripheral blood. The source of these receptors is a man between 18 and 29 years old with active or convalescent COVID-19. CDR3s include the opening cysteine and the closing phenylalanine or tryptophan. D genes are given only for firm matches. Some rows have no size entry. The others give once, few or many, or a class for an expanded clone.

V,J,D,size,DNA,CDR3
TRBV6-2/TRBV6-3,TRBJ2-4,-,-,TGTGCCAGCAGTTTGAACAGGGAGGGCATTCAGTACTTC,CASSLNREGIQYF
TRBV19,TRBJ1-6,TRBD1,-,TGTGCCAGTAGTCCGGGGACAGGGTCTTCACCCCTCCACTTT,CASSPGTGSSPLHF
TRBV6-2/TRBV6-3,TRBJ1-1,-,-,TGTGCCAGCAGTTACATGCAGAAGAACACTGAAGCTTTCTTT,CASSYMQKNTEAFF
TRBV6-5,TRBJ1-5,-,-,TGTGCCAGCAGTTACGCACCAGATCAGCCCCAGCATTTT,CASSYAPDQPQHF
TRBV28,TRBJ1-2,-,-,TGTGCCAGCAGAAAGGGGGGCTACACCTTC,CASRKGGYTF
TRBV6-2/TRBV6-3,TRBJ2-3,TRBD2,-,TGTGCCAGCAGCCGGACGGGACTAGCGGGGGGCACAGATACGCAGTATTTT,CASSRTGLAGGTDTQYF
TRBV18,TRBJ2-7,TRBD2,-,TGTGCCAGCTCACCAATTCCGGGACTAGCGGGTGTGGCCTACGAGCAGTACTTC,CASSPIPGLAGVAYEQYF
TRBV7-9,TRBJ2-2,-,-,TGTGCCAGCACAGAGAGCGGGGAGCTGTTTTTT,CASTESGELFF
TRBV7-2,TRBJ2-1,TRBD2,-,TGTGCCAGCAGCCTTCCTAGCGGGAGCCTGTTCTTC,CASSLPSGSLFF
TRBV7-3,TRBJ2-1,-,-,TGTGCCAGCAGTTTTAGCGGAGGCTCCTACAATGAGCAGTTCTTC,CASSFSGGSYNEQFF
TRBV2,TRBJ2-3,TRBD2,-,TGTGCCAGCAGTGAAGTTAGCGGGGGAGGCGATACGCAGTATTTT,CASSEVSGGGDTQYF
TRBV28,TRBJ2-7,TRBD1,-,TGTGCCAGCGGGTCAGGGGGCCACACCTACGAGCAGTACTTC,CASGSGGHTYEQYF
TRBV7-3,TRBJ2-7,TRBD2,-,TGTGCCAGCAGCTTAAGGGGGGGTAGAGCCTACGAGCAGTACTTC,CASSLRGGRAYEQYF
TRBV19,TRBJ2-2,TRBD1,-,TGTGCCTGCATGGGACAGGCGGGGACCGGGGAGCTGTTTTTT,CACMGQAGTGELFF
TRBV7-3,TRBJ2-2,-,-,TGTGCCAGCAGATTTAGCGGAACGAACACCGGGGAGCTGTTTTTT,CASRFSGTNTGELFF
TRBV18,TRBJ1-2,-,-,TGTGCCAGCTCACCATCACAAAACTATGGCTACACCTTC,CASSPSQNYGYTF
TRBV6-6,TRBJ1-5,-,-,TGTGCCAGCAGCCCCCGAAAGCCGTCCCAGCATTTT,CASSPRKPSQHF
TRBV5-1,TRBJ1-4,TRBD1,-,TGCGCCAGCAGCCATGGACAGGGCGTTGAAAAACTGTTTTTT,CASSHGQGVEKLFF
TRBV28,TRBJ1-2,-,-,TGTGCCAGCAGTTGGACAGCCTATGGCTACACCTTC,CASSWTAYGYTF
TRBV27,TRBJ1-5,TRBD1,-,TGTGCCAGCAGTGCAACTAGGGGGCCGAGCAATCAGCCCCAGCATTTT,CASSATRGPSNQPQHF
TRBV10-3,TRBJ2-3,-,-,TGTGCCGCGCGGCGGGCCTCTAGCACAGATACGCAGTATTTT,CAARRASSTDTQYF
TRBV12-5,TRBJ2-1,-,few,TGTGCTAGTGGTGTTCTAGCTAGGGACAATGAGCAGTTCTTC,CASGVLARDNEQFF
TRBV27,TRBJ1-4,TRBD1,-,TGTGCCAGCAGAGGGGGCTCATTTGAAAAACTGTTTTTT,CASRGGSFEKLFF
TRBV2,TRBJ1-4,-,-,TGTGCCAGCAGTTACCAGGAAAAACTGTTTTTT,CASSYQEKLFF
TRBV12-3/TRBV12-4,TRBJ1-1,-,-,TGTGCCAGCAGCCGCCTAGGTGGACTAGAAGCTTTCTTT,CASSRLGGLEAFF
TRBV7-9,TRBJ1-2,-,once,TGTGCCAGCAGCTTAGTCTTGGAGGGCACATATGGCTACACCTTC,CASSLVLEGTYGYTF
TRBV27,TRBJ2-7,TRBD2,-,TGTGCCAGCAGTTTATCCGGCGGGGGGGCTTACGAGCAGTACTTC,CASSLSGGGAYEQYF
TRBV9,TRBJ2-1,-,-,TGTGCCAGCAGCGTAGATCAGTGGAATGAGCAGTTCTTC,CASSVDQWNEQFF
TRBV4-1,TRBJ2-3,TRBD1,-,TGCGCCAGCACCCCACGGGACAGGGACACAGATACGCAGTATTTT,CASTPRDRDTDTQYF
TRBV7-9,TRBJ1-4,-,once,TGTGCCAGCGGCGCAGGGCCTGCAACTAATGAAAAACTGTTTTTT,CASGAGPATNEKLFF
TRBV9,TRBJ2-6,-,-,TGTGCCAGCAGCGTAGCGGGCTCTGGGGCCAACGTGCTGACTTTC,CASSVAGSGANVLTF
TRBV10-3,TRBJ1-3,TRBD1,-,TGTGCCATCAGTCAGGAACAGGGGCACACCATATATTTT,CAISQEQGHTIYF